Listed here is a single T cell receptor beta chain. Its specificity is not known. V was pared by 6 bases and J by 3 bases, with 6 bases of the junction left unmatched. CDR3 length: 14 residues. Per germline, CDR1 SGHTA and CDR2 FQGNSA. This entry comes from a study of chemoradiotherapy in HPV16-positive cancers. Study summary: A couple of HPV16-positive patients' cells yielded candidate HPV-specific clones and common motifs.

TCRdb's copy holds only in-frame clones and misses some; the assay was immunoSEQ multiplex PCR. The table shows some 19,000 clones, with 75% to 90% occurring only once. General study results and limits: During treatment, candidate HPV-specific clones and E7-related motifs expanded in tumor. The functional HPV-specific definition rests on just a couple of HPV16-positive patients.

The source was blood, collected from a patient who underwent chemoradiotherapy. The chain joins TRBV7-2 to TRBJ2-7, with 9 positions matching TRBD1. The TCR sequence derives from a human donor with HPV-associated anogenital cancer. The CDR3 region is CASSSGTGYYEQYF. For the CDR3, the DNA is TGTGCCAGCAGTTCTGGGACAGGGTACTACGAGCAGTACTTC.